Each of the 30 T cell receptor beta chains below was sequenced from the same sample in a study of blood T cell repertoires in COVID-19. The repertoire was sequenced with immunoSEQ multiplex PCR; TCRdb's copy has only in-frame clones and lacks some. The top ten clones hold 2.4% of a sample with about 110,000 clones, over 75% of them seen once. Sequenced: peripheral blood. These receptors were taken from a human donor in a cohort sampled during active COVID-19.

The genes are TRBV7-2 and TRBJ1-1; D is possibly TRBD1 (6 bases). CDR3 length: 15 amino acids. Trimming took 1 base from V and 3 from J, leaving 12 bases between them. The germline V gene has CDR1 SGHTA and CDR2 FQGNSA. Written as DNA, the CDR3 is TGTGCCAGCAGCTTAGTAGGCAGGGGCGACACTGAAGCTTTCTTT. Translating it yields CASSLVGRGDTEAFF.

Here the CDR3 reads CASSRWTSGGSYNEQFF. In nucleotides, the CDR3 is TGCGCCAGCAGCCGGTGGACTAGCGGGGGTTCCTACAATGAGCAGTTCTTC. This rearrangement joins TRBV4-1 to TRBJ2-1; 13 bases line up with TRBD2. V shed 4 bases and J 1 base; nucleotides not matched to a gene: 4. In germline, CDR1 is MGHRA, CDR2 YSYEKL. The CDR3 totals 17 residues.

The genes are TRBV7-6 and TRBJ1-6; 11 bases are shared with TRBD1. This CDR3 spans 16 amino acids. With V trimmed by 5 bases and J by 4 bases, 4 bases remained unmatched. Germline loops: CDR1 SGHVS, CDR2 FNYEAQ. The CDR3 sequence is CASSPGQGVYNSPLHF. The CDR3 bases are TGTGCCAGCAGCCCGGGACAGGGGGTTTATAATTCACCCCTCCACTTT.

J is TRBJ2-3 and V is TRBV6-5, with no clear D. There are 11 residues in the CDR3. Germline CDR1 and CDR2: MNHEY and SVGAGI. The V end was cut by 6 bases, the J end by 2 bases, with 3 bases between. The chain's CDR3 is CASRATDTQYF. The CDR3 DNA follows: TGTGCCAGCAGAGCCACAGATACGCAGTATTTT.

This clone has only a few counts. The chain recombines TRBV11-2 with TRBJ2-3; 9 bases line up with TRBD2. After removal of 4 bases from V and 1 base from J, the junction contained 6 bases not matched to a gene. There are 16 residues in the CDR3. Germline V gene sequence: CDR1 SGHAT, CDR2 FQNNGV. In DNA form, the CDR3 reads TGTGCCAGCAGCTCCGGCGGGGGGGAGGGCACAGATACGCAGTATTTT. Its translation: CASSSGGGEGTDTQYF.

This chain joins TRBV5-1 and TRBJ2-7, with 10 bases aligning to TRBD1. The CDR3 covers 18 residues. The germline CDR1 and CDR2 sequences are SGHRS and YFSETQ. V dropped 1 base and J dropped 0; count of bases not matched to a gene: 10. The CDR3 bases are TGCGCCAGCAGCTTGTATGGACAGGGGGAAGTTAGCTCCTACGAGCAGTACTTC. Translating it yields CASSLYGQGEVSSYEQYF.

This clone was seen once. The rearrangement joins TRBV29-1 to TRBJ2-1; the match to TRBD2 covers 9 bases. V lost 8 bases to trimming and J lost 3 bases; unmatched junction nucleotides: 5. Germline V lookup: CDR1 SQVTM, CDR2 ANQGSEA. This CDR3 contains 13 residues. CDR3 sequence: CSSGLALYNEQFF. The CDR3, as DNA: TGCAGCTCCGGACTAGCGCTCTACAATGAGCAGTTCTTC.

The CDR3 loop is CASSEQGGYTGELFF. The CDR3 DNA follows: TGTGCCAGCAGTGAACAGGGAGGATACACCGGGGAGCTGTTTTTT. This sequence joins TRBV2 and TRBJ2-2; D is possibly TRBD2 (6 bases). The germline V gene encodes CDR1 SNHLY and CDR2 FYNNEI. The germline V and J ends were trimmed by 2 bases and 3 bases, with 10 bases remaining between them. The length of the CDR3 is 15 residues.

The chain links TRBV3-1 (or the pseudogene TRBV3-2) to TRBJ1-1, with 7 bases identical to TRBD1. CDR1 and CDR2 (germline): LGHDT, YNNKEL (reference sequence). Unmatched junction bases numbered 11, after V lost 1 base and J lost 6 bases. This CDR3 region has 16 residues. The CDR3 bases are TGTGCCAGCAGCCAAGCGGAACAGGGGAAGAGGGCTGAAGCTTTCTTT. Protein sequence: CASSQAEQGKRAEAFF.

The V call is TRBV21-1, the J call TRBJ2-1; the table gives TRBD2 as D, unverified against the DNA. TRBV21-1 is described as a pseudogene. This CDR3 has 21 amino acids. The CDR3 DNA reads TGTGCCAGCAGCAAAGCGCTTTGGGGAATATCTAGCGGGGGAAGGGGGAATGAGCAGTTCTTC. This translates into CASSKALWGISSGGRGNEQFF.

This chain joins TRBV19 and TRBJ1-5, with 7 bases aligning to TRBD1. Germline trimming cut 7 bases from V and 1 base from J; bases unmatched to any gene: 1. The CDR3 contains 13 residues. The germline CDR1 and CDR2 sequences are LNHDA and SQIVND (reference sequence). The CDR3 protein is CASMGQSNQPQHF. As DNA, the CDR3 is TGTGCCAGTATGGGACAGAGCAATCAGCCCCAGCATTTT.

The CDR3 protein is CASTDNSPLHF. The CDR3 region has the DNA TGTGCCAGCACGGATAATTCACCCCTCCACTTT. This sequence joins TRBV6-5 and TRBJ1-6; D gene uncertain. Germline V gene sequence: CDR1 MNHEY, CDR2 SVGAGI. V was cut by 7 bases and J by 5 bases, with 3 bases left in between. This CDR3 contains 11 residues.

V usage is TRBV2 and J usage is TRBJ2-2; TRBD1 matches at 8 bases. The CDR3 consists of 15 residues. V shed 6 bases and J 0 bases; nucleotides not matched to a gene: 3. CDR1 is SNHLY and CDR2 is FYNNEI in the germline V gene. The CDR3 DNA follows: TGTGCCAGCAGGGTGGACAGGGCGAACACCGGGGAGCTGTTTTTT. Its protein product is CASRVDRANTGELFF.

The gene calls are TRBV10-3 and TRBJ1-1, with 11 bases lining up with TRBD1. Per the germline V gene, CDR1 is ENHRY and CDR2 is SYGVKD. Trimming cost V 1 base and J 11 bases; bases outside gene matches: 6. The CDR3 consists of 14 residues. CDR3 bases: TGTGCCATCAGTGAGTTAGGACAGGGGGCCGGTGCTTTCTTT. Protein: CAISELGQGAGAFF.

The chain has TRBV3-1 (or the pseudogene TRBV3-2) and TRBJ2-7; 8 nucleotides line up with TRBD2. Germline assignment: CDR1 LGHDT and CDR2 YNNKEL (reference sequence). This CDR3 has 16 amino acids. V dropped 2 bases and J dropped 2; count of bases not matched to a gene: 8. As DNA, the CDR3 is TGTGCCAGCAGCCAATCGGGACTAGTAGACCCCTACGAGCAGTACTTC. It yields the protein CASSQSGLVDPYEQYF.

The chain has TRBV6-4 and TRBJ2-5; D might be TRBD1 (6 bases). The CDR3 is 16 amino acids. Germline CDR1 and CDR2: MRHNA and SNTAGT. The V end lost 0 bases, the J end lost 6 bases, and 17 bases lay between the germline ends. CDR3 region: CASSDSSYRAAQTQYF. CDR3 coding DNA: TGTGCCAGCAGTGACTCGAGTTACAGGGCTGCTCAGACCCAGTACTTC.

V gene TRBV10-2 combines with J gene TRBJ2-7; 11 nucleotides match TRBD2. The germline CDR1 and CDR2 sequences are WSHSY and SAAADI. The CDR3 consists of 14 residues. V lost 5 bases, J lost 4 bases, and 4 bases stayed unmatched. The CDR3 region has the DNA TGCGCCAGCAGTTTAGCGGGAGGGCGGTACGAGCAGTACTTC. Protein sequence: CASSLAGGRYEQYF.

The chain couples TRBV18 to TRBJ2-7, with TRBD2 matching over 7 bases. V shed 3 bases, J shed 2 bases, and the junction held 4 bases outside the gene matches. This CDR3 is 14 amino acids long. The germline gives CDR1 KGHSH, CDR2 LQKENI. CDR3 DNA: TGTGCCAGCTCACCTGCGGGACTAACCTACGAGCAGTACTTC. Its translation is CASSPAGLTYEQYF.

This clone was detected only once. In DNA form, the CDR3 reads TGCGCCAGCAGCCCCCGGGTCTTCACCGGGGAGCTGTTTTTT. Translating it yields CASSPRVFTGELFF. The rearrangement uses TRBV5-1 and TRBJ2-2; D is uncertain. The CDR3 runs 14 residues. Trimming took 4 bases from V and 4 from J, leaving 11 bases between them. CDR1 SGHRS and CDR2 YFSETQ come from the germline V gene.

The chain links TRBV19 to TRBJ2-3; no firm D call. CDR1 LNHDA and CDR2 SQIVND come from the germline V gene (reference sequence). This CDR3 comprises 13 residues. V lost 3 bases to trimming and J lost 4 bases, with 8 bases between them. CDR3 bases: TGTGCCAGTAGTATTTTACGGGCAGATACGCAGTATTTT. This translates into CASSILRADTQYF.

This clone was counted only a few times. The V and J genes are TRBV6-6 and TRBJ2-3, with D tentatively TRBD1 (5 bases). This CDR3 contains 15 residues. Trimming removed 6 bases at V and 3 bases at J, with 16 bases between. Germline assignment: CDR1 MNHNY and CDR2 SVGAGI (reference sequence). The CDR3 spells CASSPEGVGTDTQYF. The CDR3 DNA is TGTGCCAGCAGCCCCGAAGGGGTCGGAACAGATACGCAGTATTTT.

The V and J genes are TRBV3-1 (or the pseudogene TRBV3-2) and TRBJ2-5; TRBD2 aligns across 14 bases. The CDR3 covers 18 residues. Germline V gene sequence: CDR1 LGHDT, CDR2 YNNKEL (reference sequence). The V and J ends lost 4 bases and 4 bases, in that order; junction bases with no gene match: 11. As DNA, the CDR3 is TGTGCCAGCAGCCCCGGCCCCCCGGGACTAGCGGGAGCAGAGACCCAGTACTTC. Its protein is CASSPGPPGLAGAETQYF.

The gene calls are TRBV3-1 (or the pseudogene TRBV3-2) and TRBJ2-6, with 7 bases fitting TRBD1. CDR1 LGHDT and CDR2 YNNKEL come from the germline V gene (reference sequence). CDR3 length equals 17 residues. Germline trimming cut 4 bases from V and 0 bases from J; bases unmatched to any gene: 6. The CDR3 sequence: CASSPRAGGSGANVLTF. As DNA, the CDR3 is TGTGCCAGCAGCCCCCGGGCAGGGGGCTCTGGGGCCAACGTCCTGACTTTC.

The gene calls are TRBV5-1 and TRBJ2-2; TRBD1 aligns across 8 bases. CDR1 is SGHRS and CDR2 is YFSETQ in the germline V gene. With V trimmed by 1 base and J by 6 bases, 5 bases remained unmatched. This CDR3 has 15 residues. The CDR3 region is CASSLWTGISGELFF. CDR3 DNA sequence: TGCGCCAGCAGCTTGTGGACAGGGATTTCCGGGGAGCTGTTTTTT.

The chain combines TRBV9 with TRBJ1-2; D ambiguous. Trimming pared 0 bases from V and 8 bases from J, leaving 11 bases between. CDR3 size: 13 residues. Germline V gene lookup returns CDR1 SGDLS and CDR2 YYNGEE. For the CDR3, the DNA is TGTGCCAGCAGCGTAGTGCCTACGGGGGGCTACACCTTC. Translated, it gives CASSVVPTGGYTF.

The chain joins TRBV6-5 to TRBJ1-3; D not resolved. V lost 4 bases to trimming and J lost 0 bases, with 13 bases between them. This CDR3 is built from 16 residues. The V gene's germline CDR1 is MNHEY and CDR2 SVGAGI. This chain's CDR3 is CASSFKGGDSGNTIYF. In DNA, the CDR3 is TGTGCCAGCAGTTTCAAGGGAGGAGACTCTGGAAACACCATATATTTT.

The V call is TRBV9, the J call TRBJ1-3, with 7 nucleotides matching TRBD1. The CDR3 runs 16 residues. Germline lookup yields CDR1 SGDLS and CDR2 YYNGEE. V lost 2 bases to trimming and J lost 3 bases; unmatched junction nucleotides: 8. CDR3 amino acids: CASSVGTRTGGNTIYF. In DNA form, the CDR3 reads TGTGCCAGCAGCGTGGGCACCCGGACAGGTGGAAACACCATATATTTT.

The rearrangement joins TRBV11-2 to TRBJ2-2, with D possibly being TRBD2 (5 bases). The CDR3 runs 15 residues. The germline CDR1 and CDR2 sequences are SGHAT and FQNNGV. V was pared by 0 bases and J by 7 bases, with 12 bases between. CDR3 DNA: TGTGCCAGCAGCTTAGAGGACCTAGCTCTCGGGGAGCTGTTTTTT. The encoded protein is CASSLEDLALGELFF.

The chain couples TRBV28 to TRBJ2-6; the D gene is possibly TRBD2 (6 bases). Per the germline V gene, CDR1 is MDHEN and CDR2 is SYDVKM. The CDR3 has 16 amino acids. With 6 bases removed from V and 2 bases from J, the gap between germline ends came to 14 bases. The CDR3 is CASSSAGPPGANVLTF. For the CDR3, the DNA is TGTGCCAGCAGCTCCGCGGGGCCCCCTGGGGCCAACGTCCTGACTTTC.

V and J are TRBV10-3 and TRBJ2-3; 8 positions agree with TRBD2. The V and J ends lost 0 bases and 2 bases, in that order; junction bases with no gene match: 7. CDR3 length: 17 residues. The V gene's germline CDR1 is ENHRY and CDR2 SYGVKD. CDR3 in amino acids: CAISESRAGDPTDTQYF. The DNA for the CDR3 is TGTGCCATCAGTGAGTCGCGAGCGGGGGACCCCACAGATACGCAGTATTTT.